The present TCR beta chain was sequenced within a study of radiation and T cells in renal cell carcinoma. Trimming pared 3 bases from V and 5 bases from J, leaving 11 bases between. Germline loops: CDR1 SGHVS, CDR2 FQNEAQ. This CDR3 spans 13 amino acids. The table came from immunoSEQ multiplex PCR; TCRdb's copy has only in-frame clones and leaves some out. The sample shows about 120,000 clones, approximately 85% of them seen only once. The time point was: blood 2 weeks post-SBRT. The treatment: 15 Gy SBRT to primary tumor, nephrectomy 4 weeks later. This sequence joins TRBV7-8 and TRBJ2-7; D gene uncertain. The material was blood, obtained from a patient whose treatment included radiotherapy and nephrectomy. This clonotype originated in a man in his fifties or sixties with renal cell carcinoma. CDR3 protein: CASSFLYKHEQYF. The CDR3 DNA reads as TGTGCCAGCAGCTTTCTATACAAACACGAGCAGTACTTC.